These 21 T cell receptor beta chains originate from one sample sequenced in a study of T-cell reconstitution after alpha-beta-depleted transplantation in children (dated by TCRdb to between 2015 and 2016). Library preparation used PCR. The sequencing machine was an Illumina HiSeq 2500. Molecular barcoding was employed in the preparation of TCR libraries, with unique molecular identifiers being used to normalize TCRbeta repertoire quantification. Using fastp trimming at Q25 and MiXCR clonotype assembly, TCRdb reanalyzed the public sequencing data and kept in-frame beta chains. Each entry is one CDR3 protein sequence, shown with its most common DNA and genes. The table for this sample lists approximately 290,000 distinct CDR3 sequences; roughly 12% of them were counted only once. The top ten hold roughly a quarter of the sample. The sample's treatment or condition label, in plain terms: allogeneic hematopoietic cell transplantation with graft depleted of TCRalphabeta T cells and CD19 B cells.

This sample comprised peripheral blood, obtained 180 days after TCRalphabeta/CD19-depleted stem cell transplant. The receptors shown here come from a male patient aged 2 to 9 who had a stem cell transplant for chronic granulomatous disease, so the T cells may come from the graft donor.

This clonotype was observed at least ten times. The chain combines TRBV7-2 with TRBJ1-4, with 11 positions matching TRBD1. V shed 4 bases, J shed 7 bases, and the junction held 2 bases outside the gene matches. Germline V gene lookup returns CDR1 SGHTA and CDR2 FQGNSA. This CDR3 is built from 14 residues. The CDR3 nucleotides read TGTGCCAGCAGCTGGACAGGGGGCAGTGAAAAACTGTTTTTT. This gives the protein CASSWTGGSEKLFF.

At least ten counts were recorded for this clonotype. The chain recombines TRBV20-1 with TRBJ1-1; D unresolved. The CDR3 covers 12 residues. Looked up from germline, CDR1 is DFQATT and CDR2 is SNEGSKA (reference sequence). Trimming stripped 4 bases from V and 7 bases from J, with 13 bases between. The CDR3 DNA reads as TGCAGTGCTACCCTTCGAGTCCTTGAAGCTTTCTTT. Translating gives CSATLRVLEAFF.

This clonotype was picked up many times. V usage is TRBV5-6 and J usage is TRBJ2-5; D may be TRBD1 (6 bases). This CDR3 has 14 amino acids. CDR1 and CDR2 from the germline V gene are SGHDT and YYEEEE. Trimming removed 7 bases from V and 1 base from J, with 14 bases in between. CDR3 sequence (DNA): TGTGCCAGCCACCCTGGACAGATCCAAGAGACCCAGTACTTC. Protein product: CASHPGQIQETQYF.

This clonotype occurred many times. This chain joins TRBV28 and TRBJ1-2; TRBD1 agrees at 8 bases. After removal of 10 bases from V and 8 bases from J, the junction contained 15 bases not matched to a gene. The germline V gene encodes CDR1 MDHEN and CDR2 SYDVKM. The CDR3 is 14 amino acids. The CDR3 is CAILRDRSFGGYTF. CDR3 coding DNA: TGTGCCATCCTAAGGGACAGGTCATTCGGAGGCTACACCTTC.

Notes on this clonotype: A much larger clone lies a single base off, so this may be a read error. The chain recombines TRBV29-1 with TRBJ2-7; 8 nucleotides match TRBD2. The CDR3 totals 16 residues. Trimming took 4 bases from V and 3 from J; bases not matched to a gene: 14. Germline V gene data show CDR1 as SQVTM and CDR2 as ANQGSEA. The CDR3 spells CSVGGIASGLFYEQYF. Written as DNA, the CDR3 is TGCAGCGTTGGGGGTATAGCTAGCGGGTTATTCTACGAGCAGTACTTC.

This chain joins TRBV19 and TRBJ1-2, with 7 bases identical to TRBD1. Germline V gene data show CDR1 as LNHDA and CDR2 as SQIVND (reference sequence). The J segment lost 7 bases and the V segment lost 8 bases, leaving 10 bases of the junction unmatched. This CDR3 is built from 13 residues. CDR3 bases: TGTGCCAGTCGACCTGGGACAGACCGTGGCTACACCTTC. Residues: CASRPGTDRGYTF.

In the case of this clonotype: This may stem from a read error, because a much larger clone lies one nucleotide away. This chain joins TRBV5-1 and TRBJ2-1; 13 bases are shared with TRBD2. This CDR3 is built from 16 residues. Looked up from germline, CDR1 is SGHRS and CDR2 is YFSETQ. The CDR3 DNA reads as TGCGCCTGCAGCCCCCAAACTAGCGGGGGGGCAAATGAGCAGTTCTTC. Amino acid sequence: CACSPQTSGGANEQFF.

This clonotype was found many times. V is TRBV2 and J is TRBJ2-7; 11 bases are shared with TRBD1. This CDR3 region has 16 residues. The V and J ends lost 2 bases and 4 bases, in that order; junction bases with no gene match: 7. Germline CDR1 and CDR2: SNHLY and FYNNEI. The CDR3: CASSEMGTGGPYEQYF. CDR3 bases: TGTGCCAGCAGTGAAATGGGGACAGGGGGACCTTACGAGCAGTACTTC.

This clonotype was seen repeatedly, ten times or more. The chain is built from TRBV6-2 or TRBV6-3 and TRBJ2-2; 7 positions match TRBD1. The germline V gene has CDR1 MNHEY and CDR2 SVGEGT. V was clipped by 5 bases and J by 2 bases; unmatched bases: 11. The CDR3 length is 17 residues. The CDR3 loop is CASSRAFGTANTGELFF. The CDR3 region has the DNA TGTGCCAGCAGTCGCGCCTTCGGGACAGCTAACACCGGGGAGCTGTTTTTT.

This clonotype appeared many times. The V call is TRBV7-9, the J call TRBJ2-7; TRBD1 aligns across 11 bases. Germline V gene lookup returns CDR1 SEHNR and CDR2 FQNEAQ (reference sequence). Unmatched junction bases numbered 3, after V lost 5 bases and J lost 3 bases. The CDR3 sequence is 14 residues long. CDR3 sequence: CASSGQGALYEQYF. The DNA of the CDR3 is TGTGCCAGCAGCGGACAGGGGGCCCTCTACGAGCAGTACTTC.

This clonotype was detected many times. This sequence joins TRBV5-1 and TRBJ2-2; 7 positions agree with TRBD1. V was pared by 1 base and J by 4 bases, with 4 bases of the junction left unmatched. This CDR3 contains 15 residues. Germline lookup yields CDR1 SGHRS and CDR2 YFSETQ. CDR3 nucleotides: TGCGCCAGCAGCTTGACAGGGGCGACCACCGGGGAGCTGTTTTTT. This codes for CASSLTGATTGELFF.

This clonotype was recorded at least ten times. DNA of the CDR3: TGTGCCAGCAGCCTTAGAATTACAGGAAGCTACGAGCAGTACTTC. This translates into CASSLRITGSYEQYF. The genes are TRBV7-8 and TRBJ2-7, with D possibly TRBD1 on 5 matching bases. CDR3 length: 15 amino acids. V was shortened by 5 bases and J by 3 bases, with 17 bases between the two germline ends. The V gene's germline CDR1 is SGHVS and CDR2 FQNEAQ. The entire variable domain, with the rest obtained from reference TRBV7-8 and TRBJ2-7, is as follows: GAGVSQSPRYKVAKRGQDVALRCDPISGHVSLFWYQQALGQGPEFLTYFQNEAQLDKSGLPSDRFFAERPEGSVSTLKIQRTQQEDSAVYLCASSLRITGSYEQYFGPGTRLTVT.

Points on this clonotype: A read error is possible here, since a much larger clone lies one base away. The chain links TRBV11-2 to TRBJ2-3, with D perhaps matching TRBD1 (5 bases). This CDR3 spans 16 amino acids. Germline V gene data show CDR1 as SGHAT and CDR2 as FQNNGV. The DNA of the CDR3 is TGTGCCAGCGGCTTAATGGGGCTACGTAGGATAGATACGCAGTATTTT. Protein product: CASGLMGLRRIDTQYF.

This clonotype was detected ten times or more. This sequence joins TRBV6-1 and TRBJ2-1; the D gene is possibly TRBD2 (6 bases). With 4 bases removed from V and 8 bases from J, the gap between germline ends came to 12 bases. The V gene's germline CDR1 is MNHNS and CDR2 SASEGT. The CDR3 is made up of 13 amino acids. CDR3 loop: CASSVTGGYEQFF. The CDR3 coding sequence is TGTGCCAGCAGTGTCACCGGAGGGTATGAGCAGTTCTTC.

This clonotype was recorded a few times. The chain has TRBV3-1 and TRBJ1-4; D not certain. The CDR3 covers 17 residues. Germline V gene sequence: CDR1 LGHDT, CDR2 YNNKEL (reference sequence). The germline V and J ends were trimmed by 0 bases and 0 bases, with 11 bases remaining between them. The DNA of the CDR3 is TGTGCCAGCAGCCAAGATGTCCCTTTAGCAACTAATGAAAAACTGTTTTTT. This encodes CASSQDVPLATNEKLFF.

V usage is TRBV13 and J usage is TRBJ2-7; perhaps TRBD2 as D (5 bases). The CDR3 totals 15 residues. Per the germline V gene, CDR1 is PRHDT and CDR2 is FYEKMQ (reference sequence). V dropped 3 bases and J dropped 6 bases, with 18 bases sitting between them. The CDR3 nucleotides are TGTGCCAGCAGCTTGGGTCTAGCCCTGGACTTCGAGCAGTACTTC. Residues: CASSLGLALDFEQYF.

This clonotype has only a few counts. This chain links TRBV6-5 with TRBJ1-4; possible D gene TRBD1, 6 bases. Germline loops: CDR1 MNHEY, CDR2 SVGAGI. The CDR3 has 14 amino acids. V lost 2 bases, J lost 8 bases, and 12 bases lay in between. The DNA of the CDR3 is TGTGCCAGCAGTTACGGGGGCGCGGAGGAAAAACTGTTTTTT. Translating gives CASSYGGAEEKLFF.

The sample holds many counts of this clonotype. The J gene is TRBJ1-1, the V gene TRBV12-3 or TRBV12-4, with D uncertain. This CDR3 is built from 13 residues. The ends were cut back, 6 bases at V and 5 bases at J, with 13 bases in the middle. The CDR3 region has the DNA TGTGCCAGCAGCCCCTATGCGATGACTGAAGCTTTCTTT. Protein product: CASSPYAMTEAFF.

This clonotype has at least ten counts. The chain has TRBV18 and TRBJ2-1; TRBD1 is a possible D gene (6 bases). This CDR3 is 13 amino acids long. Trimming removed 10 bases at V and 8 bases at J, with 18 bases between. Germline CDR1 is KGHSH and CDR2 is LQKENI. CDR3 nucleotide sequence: TGTGCCACCACGGACAGATTTTCCGATGAGCAGTTCTTC. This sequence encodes CATTDRFSDEQFF.

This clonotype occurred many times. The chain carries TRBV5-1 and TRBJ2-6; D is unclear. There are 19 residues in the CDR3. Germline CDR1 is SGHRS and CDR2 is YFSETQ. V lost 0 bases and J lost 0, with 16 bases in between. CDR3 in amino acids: CASSLGSVLRLSGANVLTF. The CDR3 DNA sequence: TGCGCCAGCAGCTTGGGGAGCGTCCTCAGACTCTCTGGGGCCAACGTCCTGACTTTC. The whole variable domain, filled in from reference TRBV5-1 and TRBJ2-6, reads KAGVTQTPRYLIKTRGQQVTLSCSPISGHRSVSWYQQTPGQGLQFLFEYFSETQRNKGNFPGRFSGRQFSNSRSEMNVSTLELGDSALYLCASSLGSVLRLSGANVLTFGAGSRLTVL.

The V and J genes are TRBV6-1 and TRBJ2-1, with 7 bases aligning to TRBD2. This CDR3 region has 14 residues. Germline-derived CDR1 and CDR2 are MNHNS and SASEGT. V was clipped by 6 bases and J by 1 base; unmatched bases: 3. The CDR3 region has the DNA TGTGCCAGCAGGTTGCGGGGGTCCTACAATGAGCAGTTCTTC. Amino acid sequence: CASRLRGSYNEQFF.